Each of the 16 T cell receptor beta chains below was sequenced from the same sample in a study of OX40 agonist ivuxolimab in advanced cancers. Sequenced by immunoSEQ multiplex PCR; TCRdb stores in-frame clones only, minus some. The data show just under 75,000 clones, around nine tenths seen once. The sequenced sample was CD4+ or CD8+ T cells sorted from blood, obtained in a trial of the OX40 agonist ivuxolimab. The receptor source for this set is an adult with an advanced solid tumor such as melanoma, head and neck, liver or kidney cancer.

The rearrangement uses TRBV5-1 and TRBJ2-1; TRBD2 aligns across 8 bases. The CDR3 covers 16 residues. Germline values: CDR1 SGHRS, CDR2 YFSETQ. V lost 0 bases and J lost 3; bases outside the gene matches: 5. The CDR3 spells CASSLVLADFYNEQFF. CDR3 in DNA: TGCGCCAGCAGCTTGGTACTAGCGGACTTCTACAATGAGCAGTTCTTC.

This clone was found once. The chain has TRBV2 and TRBJ2-7; 9 nucleotides align to TRBD1. The CDR3 extends over 15 amino acids. The V segment lost 3 bases and the J segment 4 bases; nucleotides outside the gene matches: 7. The germline gives CDR1 SNHLY, CDR2 FYNNEI. The CDR3 DNA reads TGTGCCAGCAGTGAGTGGGGACAGGGCGAGTACGAGCAGTACTTC. This sequence encodes CASSEWGQGEYEQYF.

The gene calls are TRBV5-1 and TRBJ2-7; the match to TRBD1 covers 11 bases. J gave up 7 bases and V 5 bases, and 8 bases lay outside the gene matches. Germline V lookup: CDR1 SGHRS, CDR2 YFSETQ. The CDR3 spans 14 residues. CDR3 DNA sequence: TGCGCCAGCAGTAACGGACAGGGGGCGCCTGAGCAGTACTTC. Residues: CASSNGQGAPEQYF.

This clone was seen a single time. This chain uses TRBV30 with TRBJ2-3; TRBD2 matches 7 bases. Germline trimming cut 2 bases from V and 0 bases from J; bases unmatched to any gene: 8. The germline CDR1 and CDR2 sequences are GTSNPN and SVGIG (reference sequence). The CDR3 sequence is 16 residues long. The CDR3 sequence is CAWSLAGFISTDTQYF. CDR3 sequence (DNA): TGTGCCTGGAGTTTAGCGGGTTTCATCAGCACAGATACGCAGTATTTT.

This chain connects TRBV19 to TRBJ2-5, with D possibly called TRBD1 or TRBD2 (5 bases each). Trimming removed 7 bases from V and 4 bases from J, with 19 bases in between. Germline V gives CDR1 LNHDA, CDR2 SQIVND (reference sequence). The CDR3 contains 15 residues. The CDR3 DNA sequence: TGTGCCAGTACATCGGATAGGGGTGGGAGAGAGACCCAGTACTTC. It encodes CASTSDRGGRETQYF.

The rearrangement links TRBV15 to TRBJ2-3, with D uncertain. Trimming pared 3 bases from V and 0 bases from J, leaving 13 bases between. Germline values: CDR1 LNHNV, CDR2 YYDKDF (reference sequence). The CDR3 totals 16 residues. The CDR3 is CATSRTVPSSTDTQYF. The CDR3 nucleotides are TGTGCCACCAGCAGGACTGTCCCCTCTAGCACAGATACGCAGTATTTT.

Here the CDR3 DNA reads TGTGCCATCAGTGAGTTCGCGGGGACAGCGAACACTGAAGCTTTCTTT. Its protein is CAISEFAGTANTEAFF. V gene TRBV10-3 combines with J gene TRBJ1-1; 7 bases match TRBD1. The V gene's germline CDR1 is ENHRY and CDR2 SYGVKD. The CDR3 has 16 residues. V was pared by 1 base and J by 1 base, with 6 bases of the junction left unmatched.

The chain links TRBV7-2 to TRBJ2-7; D unresolved. The ends were cut back, 5 bases at V and 1 base at J, with 9 bases in the middle. Germline lookup yields CDR1 SGHTA and CDR2 FQGNSA. The CDR3 extends over 13 amino acids. CDR3 sequence (DNA): TGTGCCAGCAGCCCCTTCGAATCCTACGAGCAGTACTTC. Translating it yields CASSPFESYEQYF.

This clone was found once. This chain uses TRBV7-8 with TRBJ1-5, with D unclear. The CDR3 has 17 residues. The germline gives CDR1 SGHVS, CDR2 FQNEAQ. Deletions cut 0 bases from V and 2 bases from J, with 14 bases between. This CDR3 reads CASSLAPAGNGNQPQHF. In DNA form, the CDR3 reads TGTGCCAGCAGCTTAGCCCCAGCGGGTAATGGCAATCAGCCCCAGCATTTT.

V gene TRBV27 combines with J gene TRBJ2-7; 10 nucleotides line up with TRBD2. The CDR3 contains 17 residues. Germline V gives CDR1 MNHEY, CDR2 SMNVEV (reference sequence). Germline trimming cut 6 bases from V and 0 bases from J; bases unmatched to any gene: 11. The CDR3 bases are TGTGCCAGCAGCCGAGGGGTAGCGGGAGGCCACTCCTACGAGCAGTACTTC. This codes for CASSRGVAGGHSYEQYF.

This sequence joins TRBV6-6 and TRBJ1-5; 10 nucleotides line up with TRBD1. The CDR3 extends over 15 amino acids. Unmatched junction bases numbered 5, after V lost 5 bases and J lost 4 bases. The germline V gene has CDR1 MNHNY and CDR2 SVGAGI (reference sequence). CDR3 in amino acids: CASSGDRGWNQPQHF. CDR3 DNA: TGTGCCAGCAGTGGGGACAGGGGTTGGAATCAGCCCCAGCATTTT.

This chain links TRBV6-4 with TRBJ2-2; possibly TRBD1 or TRBD2 for D (6 bases each). This CDR3 is built from 16 residues. Between the trimmed V and J ends, which lost 7 bases and 1 base, there was a span of 16 bases. CDR1 and CDR2 from the germline V gene are MRHNA and SNTAGT. In nucleotides, the CDR3 is TGTGCCAGCACAGAGGGGGGAGCCCTGAACACCGGGGAGCTGTTTTTT. Residues: CASTEGGALNTGELFF.

The chain recombines TRBV18 with TRBJ2-5; tentative D call: TRBD2 (6 bases). The CDR3 runs 16 residues. The germline V gene encodes CDR1 KGHSH and CDR2 LQKENI. V shed 3 bases and J shed 3 bases, with 17 bases lying between them. The CDR3 sequence: CASSPIRGWKEETQYF. The CDR3 coding sequence is TGTGCCAGCTCACCTATCCGGGGGTGGAAAGAAGAGACCCAGTACTTC. The full variable domain, in which reference TRBV18 and TRBJ2-5 provide the parts outside the CDR3, is NAGVMQNPRHLVRRRGQEARLRCSPMKGHSHVYWYRQLPEEGLKFMVYLQKENIIDESGMPKERFSAEFPKEGPSILRIQQVVRGDSAAYFCASSPIRGWKEETQYFGPGTRLLVL.

The chain carries TRBV5-1 and TRBJ2-2, with TRBD2 as a possible D gene (7 bases). This CDR3 region has 17 residues. The germline gives CDR1 SGHRS, CDR2 YFSETQ. The V end lost 4 bases, the J end lost 4 bases, and 20 bases lay between the germline ends. The CDR3 protein is CASSPAGGGASTGELFF. The DNA for the CDR3 is TGCGCCAGCAGCCCGGCGGGCGGGGGCGCTTCCACCGGGGAGCTGTTTTTT.

This clone was found once. The genes are TRBV5-1 and TRBJ2-2; D gene unclear. The CDR3 loop spans 17 amino acids. V gave up 0 bases and J gave up 4 bases, with 16 bases separating them. Germline values: CDR1 SGHRS, CDR2 YFSETQ. The CDR3 loop is CASSLEGTNTGTGELFF. For the CDR3, the DNA is TGCGCCAGCAGCTTGGAGGGCACTAACACGGGCACCGGGGAGCTGTTTTTT.

The J gene is TRBJ2-1, the V gene TRBV2; D remains ambiguous. The V end lost 8 bases, the J end lost 4 bases, and 12 bases lay between the germline ends. The CDR3 covers 13 residues. Germline-derived CDR1 and CDR2 are SNHLY and FYNNEI. CDR3 nucleotide sequence: TGTGCCAGCTTGGGTGGCCTGTACAATGAGCAGTTCTTC. The encoded protein is CASLGGLYNEQFF.